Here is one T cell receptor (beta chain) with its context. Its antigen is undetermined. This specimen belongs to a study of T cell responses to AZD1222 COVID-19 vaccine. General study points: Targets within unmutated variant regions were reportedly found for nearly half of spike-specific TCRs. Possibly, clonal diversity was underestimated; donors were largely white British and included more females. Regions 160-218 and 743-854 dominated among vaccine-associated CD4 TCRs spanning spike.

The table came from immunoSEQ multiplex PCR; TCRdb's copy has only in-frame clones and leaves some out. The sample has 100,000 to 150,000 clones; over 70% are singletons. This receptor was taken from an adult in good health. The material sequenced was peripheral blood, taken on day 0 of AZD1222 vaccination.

The CDR3 sequence: CSASGARDRPNNEQFF. The CDR3 DNA is TGCAGTGCTAGTGGGGCCCGGGACAGGCCGAACAATGAGCAGTTCTTC. The chain carries TRBV20-1 and TRBJ2-1, with TRBD1 identical over 8 bases. The V and J ends lost 3 bases and 5 bases, in that order; junction bases with no gene match: 12. CDR1 is DFQATT and CDR2 is SNEGSKA in the germline V gene (reference sequence). The CDR3 spans 16 residues.